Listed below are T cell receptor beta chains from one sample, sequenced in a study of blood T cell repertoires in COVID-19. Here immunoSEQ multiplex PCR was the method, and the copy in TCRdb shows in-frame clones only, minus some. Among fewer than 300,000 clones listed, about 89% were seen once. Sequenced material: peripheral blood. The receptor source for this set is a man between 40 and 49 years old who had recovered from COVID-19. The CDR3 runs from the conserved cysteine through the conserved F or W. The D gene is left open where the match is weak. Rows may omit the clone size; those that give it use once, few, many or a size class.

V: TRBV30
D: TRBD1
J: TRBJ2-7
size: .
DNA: TGTGCCTGGGCTCCCGGGACAGGGGGGTACGAGCAGTACTTC
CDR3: CAWAPGTGGYEQYF

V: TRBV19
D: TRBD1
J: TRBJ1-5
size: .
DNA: TGTGCCAGTAGTCTCTGGACGACAGGGGCGTATCAGCCCCAGCATTTT
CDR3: CASSLWTTGAYQPQHF

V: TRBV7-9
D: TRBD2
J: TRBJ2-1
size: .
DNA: TGTGCCAGCAGCCGGTCCAGCGGGACTAGCGATGAGCAGTTCTTC
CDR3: CASSRSSGTSDEQFF

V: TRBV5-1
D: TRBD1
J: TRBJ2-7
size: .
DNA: TGCGCCAGCAGCTTTGGTGACAGGGGGTACGAGCAGTACTTC
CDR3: CASSFGDRGYEQYF

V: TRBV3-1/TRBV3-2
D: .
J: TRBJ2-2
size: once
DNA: TGTGCCAGCAGACTTTTTCCGGGGGCCGGGGAGCTGTTTTTT
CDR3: CASRLFPGAGELFF

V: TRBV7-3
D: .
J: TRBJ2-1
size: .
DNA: TGTGCCAGCAGCTTAAGGTCTAGTTCCTACAATGAGCAGTTCTTC
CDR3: CASSLRSSSYNEQFF

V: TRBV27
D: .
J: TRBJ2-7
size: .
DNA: TGTGCCAGCAGTTTTGGGGCCTACTACGAGCAGTACTTC
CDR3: CASSFGAYYEQYF

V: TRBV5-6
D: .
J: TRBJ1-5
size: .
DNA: TGTGCCAGCAGCCCACGGGGAGAGCAGCCCCAGCATTTT
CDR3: CASSPRGEQPQHF

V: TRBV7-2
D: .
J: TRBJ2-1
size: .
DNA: TGTGCCAGCAGCTTAGCGCCCCAGGCACTGAGCTCCTACAATGAGCAGTTCTTC
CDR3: CASSLAPQALSSYNEQFF

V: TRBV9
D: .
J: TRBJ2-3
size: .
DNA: TGTGCCAGCAGCCCAATCACAGTTGGTACGCAGTATTTT
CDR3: CASSPITVGTQYF

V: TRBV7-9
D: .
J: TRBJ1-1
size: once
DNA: TGTGCCAGCAGCTTTCACTCAGGGCGTAACTTCTCCATGAACACTGAAGCTTTCTTT
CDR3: CASSFHSGRNFSMNTEAFF

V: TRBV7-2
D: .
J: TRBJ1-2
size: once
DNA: TGTGCCAGCAGCTTAGACCTGTCTGTGTGGCCGGGGGGTGGCTACACCTTC
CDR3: CASSLDLSVWPGGGYTF

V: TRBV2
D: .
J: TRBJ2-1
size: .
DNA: TGTGCCAGCGGATATGAGGGGGTCAGCTACAATGAGCAGTTCTTC
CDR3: CASGYEGVSYNEQFF

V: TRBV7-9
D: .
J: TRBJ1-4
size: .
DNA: TGTGCCAGCAGCCAGCAGGGCACAGAAAAACTGTTTTTT
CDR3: CASSQQGTEKLFF

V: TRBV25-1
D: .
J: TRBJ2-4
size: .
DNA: TGTGCCAGCAGTGAATCCTCAGGGGTTAACATTCAGTACTTC
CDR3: CASSESSGVNIQYF

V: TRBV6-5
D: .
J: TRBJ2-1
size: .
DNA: TGTGCCAGCAATCGTGTAGCGGCGTCCTACAATGAGCAGTTCTTC
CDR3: CASNRVAASYNEQFF

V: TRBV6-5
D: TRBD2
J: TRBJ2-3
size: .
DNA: TGTGCCAGCAGTCCAGACTGGAGCGGGGTGAATACGCAGTATTTT
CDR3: CASSPDWSGVNTQYF

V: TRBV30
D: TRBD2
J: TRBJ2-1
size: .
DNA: TGTGCCTGGAAGCGACTAGCGGGAGGGTTATACAATGAGCAGTTCTTC
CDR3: CAWKRLAGGLYNEQFF

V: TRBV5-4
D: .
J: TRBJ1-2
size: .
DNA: TGTGCCAGCAGCCGAGAGGGCAGGGAGGATGGCTACACCTTC
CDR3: CASSREGREDGYTF

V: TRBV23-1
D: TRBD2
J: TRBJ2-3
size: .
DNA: TGCGCCAGCAACCCCAAGACTAGCGGGAGGGCCAGGGGCACAGATACGCAGTATTTT
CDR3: CASNPKTSGRARGTDTQYF

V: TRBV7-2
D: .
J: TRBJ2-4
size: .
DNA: TGTGCCAGCAGCCCCGAATTGGAGGCCTTCAAAAACATTCAGTACTTC
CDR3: CASSPELEAFKNIQYF

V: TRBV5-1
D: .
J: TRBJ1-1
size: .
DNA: TGCGCCAGCAGCTTGGTGGGGGGGCAAGCTTTCTTT
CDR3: CASSLVGGQAFF

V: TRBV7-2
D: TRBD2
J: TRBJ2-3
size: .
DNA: TGTGCCAGCAGCTTATCAGGCGGGAGGTCAGATACGCAGTATTTT
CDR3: CASSLSGGRSDTQYF

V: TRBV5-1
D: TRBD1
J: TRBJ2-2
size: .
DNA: TGCGCCAGCAGCTTGGCTACAGGGGGCAACACCGGGGAGCTGTTTTTT
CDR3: CASSLATGGNTGELFF

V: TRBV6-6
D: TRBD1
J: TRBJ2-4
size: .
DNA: TGTGCCAGCAGTCCCGGGACAGGTGGCCTTCAGTACTTC
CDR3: CASSPGTGGLQYF

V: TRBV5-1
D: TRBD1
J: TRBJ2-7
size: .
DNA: TGCGCCAGCAGCACCCGGGACAGCTCCTACGAGCAGTACTTC
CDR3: CASSTRDSSYEQYF